This passage covers 32 T cell receptor beta chains from one sample sequenced in a study of T cell changes during pregnancy in multiple sclerosis. Libraries were prepared by immunoSEQ multiplex PCR; TCRdb keeps only in-frame clonotypes and omits some of them. Here the sample spans some 120,000 clones, 85% to 95% being singletons. Sequencing was performed on peripheral blood, taken before pregnancy. These receptors came from a female donor with multiple sclerosis, enrolled in a pregnancy study.

This chain connects TRBV19 to TRBJ1-1; D is unclear. Germline lookup yields CDR1 LNHDA and CDR2 SQIVND (reference sequence). This CDR3 region has 13 residues. V was trimmed by 5 bases and J by 1 base, leaving 8 bases between them. The CDR3 is CASSPTQNTEAFF. In nucleotides, the CDR3 is TGTGCCAGTAGTCCTACCCAGAACACTGAAGCTTTCTTT.

CDR3 nucleotide sequence: TGTGCCAGCTCACCACGGGAGGCCCGGGAGCTGTTTTTT. The encoded protein is CASSPREARELFF. The chain employs TRBV18 and TRBJ2-2; D is perhaps TRBD2 (6 bases). This CDR3 is 13 amino acids long. Trimming shortened V by 1 base and J by 9 bases, and 9 bases separated the two germline ends. Germline V gives CDR1 KGHSH, CDR2 LQKENI.

The chain has TRBV7-9 and TRBJ2-5; 8 bases map to TRBD2. The ends lost 5 bases at V and 1 base at J; junction bases unmatched: 12. Germline CDR1 reads SEHNR; CDR2 reads FQNEAQ (reference sequence). The CDR3 spans 17 residues. The CDR3 DNA reads as TGTGCCAGCAGCGAAGTCGGGCTAGCGGGTTTCCAAGAGACCCAGTACTTC. This translates into CASSEVGLAGFQETQYF.

As for this clone: Other DNA sequences of this sample code for an identical CDR3. The chain is built from TRBV6-5 and TRBJ1-1; D gene ambiguous. Germline CDR1 and CDR2: MNHEY and SVGAGI. V was clipped by 2 bases and J by 6 bases, with 4 bases between them. The CDR3 is made up of 11 amino acids. CDR3 residues: CASSYGPEAFF. CDR3 sequence (DNA): TGTGCCAGCAGTTACGGGCCTGAAGCTTTCTTT.

The V gene is TRBV4-1, the J gene TRBJ1-2; the match to TRBD1 covers 9 bases. Germline CDR1 reads MGHRA; CDR2 reads YSYEKL. V gave up 1 base and J gave up 8 bases; unmatched junction bases: 5. The CDR3 is 14 residues long. This chain's CDR3 is CASSQAGQGRGYTF. The CDR3 DNA follows: TGCGCCAGCAGCCAAGCCGGACAGGGGCGAGGCTACACCTTC.

The chain is built from TRBV27 and TRBJ2-7, with a tentative D call TRBD1 (5 bases). The V end lost 7 bases, the J end lost 7 bases, and 11 bases lay between the germline ends. CDR1 and CDR2 from the germline V gene are MNHEY and SMNVEV (reference sequence). The CDR3 runs to 11 residues. The CDR3: CASIRGREQYF. Here the CDR3 DNA reads TGTGCCAGCATTAGGGGAAGGGAGCAGTACTTC.

This clone showed up just once. The chain is built from TRBV27 and TRBJ2-3, with 11 bases that match TRBD2. The V gene end was trimmed by 4 bases and the J gene end by 0 bases; junction bases not matched to a gene: 9. Germline values: CDR1 MNHEY, CDR2 SMNVEV (reference sequence). The CDR3 contains 18 residues. The CDR3 bases are TGTGCCAGCAGTTCCAGGACTAGCGGGCCCTCTAGCACAGATACGCAGTATTTT. Its protein product is CASSSRTSGPSSTDTQYF.

The chain carries TRBV5-1 and TRBJ2-2; D possibly corresponds to TRBD2 (6 bases). The CDR3 extends over 16 amino acids. The V gene lost 1 base and the J gene lost 1 base, with 11 bases spanning the gap. The germline CDR1 and CDR2 sequences are SGHRS and YFSETQ. Here the CDR3 DNA reads TGCGCCAGCAGCTTGTTTTCGCGGGAGAACACCGGGGAGCTGTTTTTT. This translates into CASSLFSRENTGELFF.

The chain carries TRBV2 and TRBJ2-5, with a possible D match to TRBD2 (6 bases). The CDR3 is 13 residues long. The germline V gene has CDR1 SNHLY and CDR2 FYNNEI. Trimming cost V 11 bases and J 5 bases, with 18 bases left between them. The CDR3 bases are TGTGCCGGGGGACTTCGGGGAGGCGAGACCCAGTACTTC. This translates into CAGGLRGGETQYF.

The chain joins TRBV10-3 to TRBJ1-4; D ambiguous. The CDR3 loop spans 12 amino acids. CDR1 is ENHRY, CDR2 SYGVKD, per germline. V shed 4 bases and J shed 5 bases, with 5 bases lying between them. The CDR3 DNA follows: TGTGCCATCAGTGGGGCAAATGAAAAACTGTTTTTT. This encodes CAISGANEKLFF.

The rearrangement uses TRBV27 and TRBJ2-7, with a weak D call TRBD1 (5 bases). Trimming pared 0 bases from V and 1 base from J, leaving 10 bases between. This CDR3 is 15 amino acids long. From germline, CDR1 is MNHEY and CDR2 SMNVEV (reference sequence). Here the CDR3 reads CASSLSTGFSYEQYF. DNA of the CDR3: TGTGCCAGCAGTTTATCCACAGGATTTTCCTACGAGCAGTACTTC.

This sequence joins TRBV28 and TRBJ2-1; perhaps TRBD2 as D (5 bases). Trimming removed 6 bases from V and 7 bases from J, with 10 bases in between. This CDR3 spans 12 amino acids. Germline V lookup: CDR1 MDHEN, CDR2 SYDVKM. This CDR3 is CASSGIRNEQFF. CDR3 in DNA: TGTGCCAGCAGCGGGATTAGGAATGAGCAGTTCTTC.

V gene TRBV6-1 combines with J gene TRBJ1-5, with D perhaps matching TRBD1 (5 bases). Trimming pared 0 bases from V and 7 bases from J, leaving 13 bases between. Germline CDR1 and CDR2: MNHNS and SASEGT. CDR3 length: 15 residues. CDR3 nucleotides: TGTGCCAGCAGTGAAGCGTGGGGGGACGGGCAGCCCCAGCATTTT. The encoded protein is CASSEAWGDGQPQHF.

The chain combines TRBV7-9 with TRBJ1-1; D perhaps matches TRBD1 (5 bases). This CDR3 comprises 15 residues. The V end lost 6 bases, the J end lost 3 bases, and 17 bases lay between the germline ends. CDR1 SEHNR and CDR2 FQNEAQ come from the germline V gene (reference sequence). The CDR3, as DNA: TGTGCCAGCAGGGATCCGGGACGGGGGGACACTGAAGCTTTCTTT. Residues: CASRDPGRGDTEAFF.

The chain joins TRBV5-1 to TRBJ2-5; D perhaps matches TRBD2 (6 bases). CDR1 is SGHRS, CDR2 YFSETQ, per germline. This CDR3 spans 15 amino acids. V lost 0 bases to trimming and J lost 4 bases, with 13 bases between them. The CDR3, as DNA: TGCGCCAGCAGCTTGGGGCGGGGCGACGGAGAGACCCAGTACTTC. It yields the protein CASSLGRGDGETQYF.

V is TRBV4-1 and J is TRBJ2-5; the D gene is possibly TRBD2 (6 bases). This CDR3 spans 15 amino acids. V shed 1 base and J shed 4 bases, with 13 bases lying between them. Germline V gene sequence: CDR1 MGHRA, CDR2 YSYEKL. The chain's CDR3 is CASSQGGGVGETQYF. CDR3 DNA: TGCGCCAGCAGCCAAGGCGGAGGGGTAGGAGAGACCCAGTACTTC.

This clone was picked up one time. The chain couples TRBV28 to TRBJ2-7; 8 nucleotides line up with TRBD2. CDR1 and CDR2 (germline): MDHEN, SYDVKM. V shed 5 bases, J shed 2 bases, and the junction held 8 bases outside the gene matches. The CDR3 is 15 residues long. CDR3 sequence: CASSPPGGATYEQYF. As DNA, the CDR3 is TGTGCCAGCAGTCCTCCGGGGGGGGCTACCTACGAGCAGTACTTC.

The rearrangement joins TRBV5-1 to TRBJ2-3; the match to TRBD2 covers 9 bases. The CDR3 is 14 residues long. Trimming removed 5 bases from V and 1 base from J; junction bases left unmatched: 2. The germline V gene encodes CDR1 SGHRS and CDR2 YFSETQ. The CDR3 region has the DNA TGCGCCAGCAGTCGCGGGGGGGGCACAGATACGCAGTATTTT. Its translation: CASSRGGGTDTQYF.

The chain carries TRBV5-1 and TRBJ1-5, with a tentative D call TRBD1 (5 bases). Germline CDR1 and CDR2: SGHRS and YFSETQ. V was trimmed by 4 bases and J by 5 bases, leaving 16 bases between them. This CDR3 contains 15 residues. Written as DNA, the CDR3 is TGCGCCAGCAGCCCCTCTGGGGCCTCTTATCAGCCCCAGCATTTT. This gives the protein CASSPSGASYQPQHF.

V usage is TRBV9 and J usage is TRBJ1-3, with 7 positions matching TRBD1. The ends lost 3 bases at V and 2 bases at J; junction bases unmatched: 8. The CDR3 spans 16 residues. Germline V CDR1 and CDR2: SGDLS, YYNGEE. The CDR3 reads CASSAATGTPGNTIYF. The CDR3 bases are TGTGCCAGCAGCGCCGCGACAGGGACCCCTGGAAACACCATATATTTT.

The chain is built from TRBV7-2 and TRBJ2-7, with 9 bases fitting TRBD1. Germline assignment: CDR1 SGHTA and CDR2 FQGNSA. V shed 5 bases and J 0 bases; nucleotides not matched to a gene: 2. The CDR3 totals 14 residues. CDR3 coding DNA: TGTGCCAGCAGCCGGACAGGGGCCTCCTACGAGCAGTACTTC. It yields the protein CASSRTGASYEQYF.

The chain couples TRBV28 to TRBJ2-2, with 16 nucleotides matching TRBD2. The CDR3 is 20 amino acids. V was clipped by 6 bases and J by 2 bases; unmatched bases: 12. Germline assignment: CDR1 MDHEN and CDR2 SYDVKM. The CDR3 loop is CASSHLTGTSGRGNTGELFF. CDR3 bases: TGTGCCAGCAGCCATCTTACCGGGACTAGCGGGAGGGGTAACACCGGGGAGCTGTTTTTT.

The rearrangement joins TRBV19 to TRBJ1-1; a weak D match, TRBD1 (5 bases). Looked up from germline, CDR1 is LNHDA and CDR2 is SQIVND (reference sequence). V was trimmed by 7 bases and J by 5 bases, leaving 11 bases between them. This CDR3 is 12 amino acids long. The CDR3 sequence is CASNWQGTEAFF. The CDR3 DNA reads TGTGCCAGTAACTGGCAGGGAACTGAAGCTTTCTTT.

The rearrangement joins TRBV5-1 to TRBJ2-3; 11 bases are a match to TRBD2. Trimming removed 4 bases from V and 4 bases from J; junction bases left unmatched: 8. The CDR3 has 16 residues. Germline CDR1 is SGHRS and CDR2 is YFSETQ. Written as DNA, the CDR3 is TGCGCCAGCAGCCCCAGGCTAGCGGGGGGCGCAGATACGCAGTATTTT. This translates into CASSPRLAGGADTQYF. Based on the CDR3 plus reference TRBV5-1 and TRBJ2-3, the full variable domain is KAGVTQTPRYLIKTRGQQVTLSCSPISGHRSVSWYQQTPGQGLQFLFEYFSETQRNKGNFPGRFSGRQFSNSRSEMNVSTLELGDSALYLCASSPRLAGGADTQYFGPGTRLTVL.

This chain uses TRBV19 with TRBJ2-7; 8 nucleotides line up with TRBD2. Trimming cost V 3 bases and J 2 bases; bases outside gene matches: 6. The CDR3 has 15 residues. The germline V gene has CDR1 LNHDA and CDR2 SQIVND (reference sequence). The CDR3 region has the DNA TGTGCCAGTAGTATCGGGGCGGGAGGTACCTACGAGCAGTACTTC. Its protein product is CASSIGAGGTYEQYF.

The chain employs TRBV18 and TRBJ1-1; 12 bases are a match to TRBD1. The CDR3 runs 15 residues. Germline-derived CDR1 and CDR2 are KGHSH and LQKENI. The V gene end was trimmed by 6 bases and the J gene end by 1 base; junction bases not matched to a gene: 3. CDR3 in amino acids: CASSLGQGANTEAFF. The CDR3 coding sequence is TGTGCCAGCTCTTTGGGACAGGGGGCGAACACTGAAGCTTTCTTT. Filled out from reference TRBV18 and TRBJ1-1, the complete variable domain reads NAGVMQNPRHLVRRRGQEARLRCSPMKGHSHVYWYRQLPEEGLKFMVYLQKENIIDESGMPKERFSAEFPKEGPSILRIQQVVRGDSAAYFCASSLGQGANTEAFFGQGTRLTVV.

In DNA form, the CDR3 reads TGCGCCAGCAGTCAATCGGGGCCCCAAGAGACCCAGTACTTC. Its protein is CASSQSGPQETQYF. This chain connects TRBV23-1 to TRBJ2-5, with a tentative D call TRBD1 (5 bases). TRBV23-1 is flagged as an ORF with uncertain function. This CDR3 region has 14 residues. Trimming removed 0 bases from V and 1 base from J, with 6 bases in between.

This chain connects TRBV14 to TRBJ2-1; D is unresolved. The CDR3 is 17 residues long. The V end lost 0 bases, the J end lost 3 bases, and 15 bases lay between the germline ends. Germline V gene data show CDR1 as SGHDN and CDR2 as FVKESK. This CDR3 reads CASSQDAAGLYYNEQFF. In nucleotides, the CDR3 is TGTGCCAGCAGCCAAGATGCGGCCGGCCTTTACTACAATGAGCAGTTCTTC.

This chain connects TRBV2 to TRBJ1-6; the match to TRBD1 covers 9 bases. CDR1 and CDR2 (germline): SNHLY, FYNNEI. J lost 6 bases, V lost 8 bases, and 8 bases had no gene match. The CDR3 covers 15 residues. CDR3 in DNA: TGTGCCAGCCACACTACAGGGGGCCGTAATTCACCCCTCCACTTT. It translates to CASHTTGGRNSPLHF.

The chain uses TRBV5-1 and TRBJ1-1, with D perhaps TRBD1 (6 bases). Trimming stripped 2 bases from V and 0 bases from J, with 11 bases between. CDR1 SGHRS and CDR2 YFSETQ come from the germline V gene. The CDR3 is 15 residues long. Written as DNA, the CDR3 is TGCGCCAGCAGCTTAAAACAGGGTATGAACACTGAAGCTTTCTTT. Its translation: CASSLKQGMNTEAFF. Full variable domain (remainder filled in from reference TRBV5-1 and TRBJ1-1): KAGVTQTPRYLIKTRGQQVTLSCSPISGHRSVSWYQQTPGQGLQFLFEYFSETQRNKGNFPGRFSGRQFSNSRSEMNVSTLELGDSALYLCASSLKQGMNTEAFFGQGTRLTVV.

This chain links TRBV6-1 with TRBJ2-3, with TRBD1 identical over 8 bases. The CDR3 runs to 13 residues. From germline, CDR1 is MNHNS and CDR2 SASEGT. V was clipped by 6 bases and J by 2 bases; unmatched bases: 1. The CDR3 DNA is TGTGCCAGCAGGGGACAGGCCACAGATACGCAGTATTTT. It translates to CASRGQATDTQYF.

With respect to this clone: The junction departs from the called germline gene at one end, perhaps through a read error. V is TRBV27 and J is TRBJ2-1; 13 nucleotides match TRBD2. This CDR3 has 15 amino acids. Germline values: CDR1 MNHEY, CDR2 SMNVEV (reference sequence). The CDR3 bases are TGTGCCGGCAGCCGCGGACTAGCGGGGGCCAATGAGCAGTTCTTC. Protein: CAGSRGLAGANEQFF.